This TCR beta chain emerged from a study of cytotoxic CD8 clonotypes in ibrutinib-treated CLL. Across the study: The samples contained 255,043 productive templates on average. They also contained an average of roughly 99,000 productive rearrangements. Overall study findings and caveats: At the start, clonality exceeded age-matched healthy donors and followed circulating CD8+ T-cell counts. Before falling back toward baseline at progression, clonality had risen at the time of ibrutinib response.

Sequenced by immunoSEQ multiplex PCR; TCRdb stores in-frame clones only, minus some. The sample contains about 140,000 clones, around 90% of which appear only once. On this clone: What it binds is unknown. The sample has other DNA sequences that encode this CDR3 too.

The CDR3 is 14 residues long. Germline assignment: CDR1 SEHNR and CDR2 FQNEAQ (reference sequence). V dropped 3 bases and J dropped 2 bases, with 11 bases sitting between them. The chain uses TRBV7-9 and TRBJ2-7; TRBD1 or TRBD2 may be the D gene (5 bases each). The origin of this receptor is a human donor with chronic lymphocytic leukemia. Sequenced material: PBMCs, taken after 12 months of ibrutinib treatment. CDR3 sequence: CASSFGTATYEQYF. The DNA of the CDR3 is TGTGCCAGCAGCTTCGGGACGGCTACCTACGAGCAGTACTTC.